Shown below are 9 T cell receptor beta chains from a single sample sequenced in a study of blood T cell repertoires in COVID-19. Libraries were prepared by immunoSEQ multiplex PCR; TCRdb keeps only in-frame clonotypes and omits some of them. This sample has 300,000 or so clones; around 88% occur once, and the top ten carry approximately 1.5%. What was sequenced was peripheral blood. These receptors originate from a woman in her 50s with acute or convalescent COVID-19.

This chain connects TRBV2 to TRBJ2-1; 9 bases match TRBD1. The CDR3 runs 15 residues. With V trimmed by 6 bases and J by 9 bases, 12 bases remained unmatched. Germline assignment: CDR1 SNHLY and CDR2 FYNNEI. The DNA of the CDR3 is TGTGCCAGCAGAGAAAAACCGGGACAGGGAGGTGAGCAGTTCTTC. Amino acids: CASREKPGQGGEQFF.

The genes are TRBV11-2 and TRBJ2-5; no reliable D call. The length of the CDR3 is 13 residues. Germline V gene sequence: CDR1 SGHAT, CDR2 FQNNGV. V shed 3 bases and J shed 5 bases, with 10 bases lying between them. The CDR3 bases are TGTGCCAGCAGCTTGGGCTTTTCGGAGACCCAGTACTTC. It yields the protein CASSLGFSETQYF.

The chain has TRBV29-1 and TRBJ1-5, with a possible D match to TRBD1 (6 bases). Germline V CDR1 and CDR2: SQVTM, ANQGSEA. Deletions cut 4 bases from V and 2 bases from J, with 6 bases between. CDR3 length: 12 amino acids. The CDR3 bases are TGCAGCGTTGGGACAGGCAATCAGCCCCAGCATTTT. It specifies CSVGTGNQPQHF.

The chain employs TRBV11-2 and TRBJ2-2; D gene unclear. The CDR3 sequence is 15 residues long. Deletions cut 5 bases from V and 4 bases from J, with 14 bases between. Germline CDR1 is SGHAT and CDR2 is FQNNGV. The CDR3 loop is CASSLTTPGTGELFF. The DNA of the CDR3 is TGTGCCAGCAGCCTAACTACCCCGGGCACCGGGGAGCTGTTTTTT.

CDR3 in amino acids: CASSSSYDTEAFF. The CDR3 DNA is TGTGCCAGCAGTTCTAGTTACGACACTGAAGCTTTCTTT. The chain couples TRBV27 to TRBJ1-1; D unresolved. Per germline, CDR1 MNHEY and CDR2 SMNVEV (reference sequence). V was trimmed by 4 bases and J by 3 bases, leaving 9 bases between them. The CDR3 extends over 13 amino acids.

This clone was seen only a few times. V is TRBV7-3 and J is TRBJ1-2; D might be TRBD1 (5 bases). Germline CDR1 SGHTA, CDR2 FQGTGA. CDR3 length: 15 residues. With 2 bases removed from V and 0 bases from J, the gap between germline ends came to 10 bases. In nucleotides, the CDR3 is TGTGCCAGCAGCTTAGGGGCGGAACCTAACTATGGCTACACCTTC. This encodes CASSLGAEPNYGYTF.

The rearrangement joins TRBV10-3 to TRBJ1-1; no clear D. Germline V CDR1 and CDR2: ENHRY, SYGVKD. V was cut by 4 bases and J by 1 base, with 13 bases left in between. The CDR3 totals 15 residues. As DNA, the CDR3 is TGTGCCATCAGTGGAGCAGGCGTGAGGAACACTGAAGCTTTCTTT. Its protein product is CAISGAGVRNTEAFF.

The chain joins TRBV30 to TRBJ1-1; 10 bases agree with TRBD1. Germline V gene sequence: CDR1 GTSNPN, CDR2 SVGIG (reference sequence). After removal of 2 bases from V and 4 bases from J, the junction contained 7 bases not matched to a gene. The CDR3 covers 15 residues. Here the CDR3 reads CAWSSGQGLRTEAFF. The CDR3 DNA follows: TGTGCCTGGAGTTCGGGACAGGGGTTACGCACTGAAGCTTTCTTT.

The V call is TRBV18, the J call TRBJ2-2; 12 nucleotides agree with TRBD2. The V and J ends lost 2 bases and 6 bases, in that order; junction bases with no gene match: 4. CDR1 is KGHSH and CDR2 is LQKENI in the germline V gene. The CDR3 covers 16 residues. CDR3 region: CASSPRLAGVSGELFF. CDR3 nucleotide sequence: TGTGCCAGCTCACCAAGACTAGCGGGAGTTTCCGGGGAGCTGTTTTTT.